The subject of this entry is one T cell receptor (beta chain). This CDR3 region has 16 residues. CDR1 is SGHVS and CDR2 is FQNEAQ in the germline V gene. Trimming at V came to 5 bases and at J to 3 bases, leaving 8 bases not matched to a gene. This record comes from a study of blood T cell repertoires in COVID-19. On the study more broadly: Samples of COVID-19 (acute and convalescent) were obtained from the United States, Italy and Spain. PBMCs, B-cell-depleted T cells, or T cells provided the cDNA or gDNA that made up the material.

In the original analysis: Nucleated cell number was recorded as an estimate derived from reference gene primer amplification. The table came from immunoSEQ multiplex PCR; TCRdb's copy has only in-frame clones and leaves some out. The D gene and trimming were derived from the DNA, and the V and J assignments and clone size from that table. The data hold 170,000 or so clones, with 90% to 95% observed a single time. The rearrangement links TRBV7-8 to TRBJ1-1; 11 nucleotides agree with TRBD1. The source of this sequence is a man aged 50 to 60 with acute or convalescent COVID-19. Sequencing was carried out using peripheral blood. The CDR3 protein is CASSAGTGGWDTEAFF. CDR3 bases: TGTGCCAGCAGCGCAGGGACAGGGGGATGGGACACTGAAGCTTTCTTT.